The source of this TCR beta chain is a study of blood T cell repertoires in COVID-19. Study-level information: There were acute and convalescent COVID-19 samples, and they came from the United States, Italy and Spain. PBMCs, B-cell-depleted T cells, or T cells provided the cDNA or gDNA that made up the material.

Libraries were prepared by immunoSEQ multiplex PCR; TCRdb keeps only in-frame clonotypes and omits some of them. The sample has hundreds of thousands of clones; roughly nine tenths are singletons. The CDR3 spans 13 residues. Trimming removed 4 bases at V and 10 bases at J, with 15 bases between. From germline, CDR1 is SGDLS and CDR2 YYNGEE. The J gene is TRBJ2-1, the V gene TRBV9; TRBD2 might be the D (6 bases). The sequencing input was peripheral blood. This receptor was taken from a woman younger than 35 who had recovered from COVID-19. The CDR3, as DNA: TGTGCCAGCAGCCCCCGCGGGGTGGGAGAGCAGTTCTTC. Its translation is CASSPRGVGEQFF.